These 20 T cell receptor beta chains were all obtained from the same sample, sequenced in a study of blood T cells in healthy people across ages (dated by TCRdb to between 2014 and 2017). The library was made by 5' RACE. The instrument given in TCRdb is Illumina HiSeq 2500. A second roughly 6 to 11 cycle PCR used a sample-barcoded 5' primer and a J-beta primer mix. In TCRdb, the public reads were trimmed at Q25 with fastp and aligned with MiXCR, with productive beta chains retained. Each entry is one CDR3 protein sequence, shown with its most common DNA and genes. The sample profile shows about a million distinct CDR3 sequences; 45% to 60% of them were found once. Of the sample, around a fifth is held by the ten largest clones. Sequenced sample: blood. The receptors stem from a woman in her fifties or sixties in good health.

This sequence joins TRBV4-1 and TRBJ1-5; D is unresolved. Germline CDR1 reads MGHRA; CDR2 reads YSYEKL. Trimming shortened V by 1 base and J by 3 bases, and 7 bases separated the two germline ends. This CDR3 comprises 14 residues. Here the CDR3 DNA reads TGCGCCAGCAGCCAAGTCTTTCTCAATCAGCCCCAGCATTTT. It yields the protein CASSQVFLNQPQHF.

This chain joins TRBV7-7 and TRBJ2-2; 15 positions match TRBD2. Germline CDR1 reads SSHAT; CDR2 reads FNYEAQ (reference sequence). The V gene end was trimmed by 5 bases and the J gene end by 7 bases; junction bases not matched to a gene: 5. This CDR3 has 16 residues. DNA for the CDR3: TGTGCCAGCAGCCAGGGGACTAGCGGGAGGATCGGGGAGCTGTTTTTT. Translation: CASSQGTSGRIGELFF.

This chain joins TRBV9 and TRBJ1-4; D possibly corresponds to TRBD1 (5 bases). This CDR3 spans 15 amino acids. Trimming stripped 2 bases from V and 3 bases from J, with 11 bases between. CDR1 and CDR2 from the germline V gene are SGDLS and YYNGEE. The CDR3 protein is CASSVAGYSNEKLFF. CDR3 DNA sequence: TGTGCCAGCAGCGTCGCAGGGTATTCTAATGAAAAACTGTTTTTT.

Remarks on this clonotype: A much larger clone sits a single nucleotide away, making a read error possible. The chain carries TRBV28 and TRBJ2-7; D gene unclear. The germline V gene encodes CDR1 MDHEN and CDR2 SYDVKM. The CDR3 has 12 amino acids. The CDR3 DNA reads TGTGCCGGCAGTTCCAGGTGGTACGAGCAGTACTTC. It yields the protein CAGSSRWYEQYF.

This clonotype was seen a few times. J is TRBJ2-2 and V is TRBV12-3 or TRBV12-4, with D perhaps assigned TRBD1 or TRBD2 (5 bases each). There are 14 residues in the CDR3. The V gene lost 2 bases and the J gene lost 4 bases, with 8 bases spanning the gap. CDR3 nucleotides: TGTGCCAGCAGTTTAAGAGGGGCCACCGGGGAGCTGTTTTTT. This translates into CASSLRGATGELFF.

The chain uses TRBV4-3 and TRBJ2-7, with D unresolved. This CDR3 comprises 17 residues. The germline CDR1 and CDR2 sequences are LGHNA and YSLEER. With 4 bases removed from V and 10 bases from J, the gap between germline ends came to 29 bases. CDR3 loop: CASSRPSDPRSTDSQYF. CDR3 nucleotides: TGCGCCAGCAGCCGCCCGAGCGATCCGCGTAGTACCGACTCCCAGTACTTC.

The V and J genes are TRBV2 and TRBJ2-2; D perhaps matches TRBD2 (6 bases). Germline CDR1 is SNHLY and CDR2 is FYNNEI. Trimming took 11 bases from V and 9 from J, leaving 19 bases between them. This CDR3 has 13 amino acids. CDR3 bases: TGTGCCGTTGTGGGGGGAGTCGGCCGGGAGCTGTTTTTT. Protein product: CAVVGGVGRELFF.

J is TRBJ2-4 and V is TRBV12-3 or TRBV12-4; possibly TRBD1 for D (6 bases). The germline V and J ends were trimmed by 8 bases and 0 bases, with 38 bases remaining between them. The CDR3 consists of 23 residues. This chain's CDR3 is CASAPGHRTGQVGLPTAKNIQYF. The CDR3 nucleotides read TGTGCCAGCGCACCGGGACACCGTACCGGTCAAGTAGGCCTCCCTACAGCCAAAAACATTCAGTACTTC.

The chain is built from TRBV20-1 and TRBJ2-1; 7 positions match TRBD2. This CDR3 region has 14 residues. The junction had 12 bases not matched to a gene; V was cut back by 6 bases and J by 7 bases. Germline V CDR1 and CDR2: DFQATT, SNEGSKA (reference sequence). CDR3 sequence: CSALPSGTNNEQFF. The CDR3 nucleotides are TGCAGTGCACTACCTAGCGGAACTAATAATGAGCAGTTCTTC.

This clonotype was detected only a few times. The chain has TRBV15 and TRBJ2-7, with TRBD2 matching over 9 bases. The J call may be in error: the DNA end matches TRBJ2-4 better. CDR3 size: 15 residues. CDR1 is LNHNV and CDR2 is YYDKDF in the germline V gene (reference sequence). The chain's CDR3 is CATSRDSGRLFIQYF. CDR3 DNA: TGTGCCACCAGCAGAGATAGCGGGAGACTGTTCATTCAGTACTTC.

This rearrangement joins TRBV4-1 to TRBJ2-5; 10 nucleotides agree with TRBD2. The DNA end lines up better with TRBJ2-7; the J call may be wrong. Germline lookup yields CDR1 MGHRA and CDR2 YSYEKL. This CDR3 is 17 amino acids long. As DNA, the CDR3 is TGCGCCAGCAGCGGGACCCAATCTAGCGGGAGAACCCACGAGCAGTACTTC. Translated: CASSGTQSSGRTHEQYF.

This clonotype showed up just once. This chain joins TRBV5-1 and TRBJ2-7; D is possibly TRBD2 (5 bases). Germline CDR1 reads SGHRS; CDR2 reads YFSETQ. Between the trimmed V and J ends, which lost 2 bases and 7 bases, there was a span of 19 bases. This CDR3 region has 15 residues. The CDR3 protein is CASSLLPGINNEQYF. CDR3 DNA sequence: TGCGCCAGCAGCTTATTACCGGGAATCAACAATGAGCAGTACTTC.

The rearrangement uses TRBV6-5 and TRBJ2-4, with D possibly TRBD1 on 6 matching bases. The end of the DNA fits TRBJ2-7 better, so the J call may be wrong. CDR3 length equals 14 residues. Germline CDR1 is MNHEY and CDR2 is SVGAGI. CDR3 in DNA: TGTGCCAGCAGCCATAAACAGGGAAACTACGAGCAGTACTTC. It specifies CASSHKQGNYEQYF.

This clonotype was seen at least ten times. The V call is TRBV6-2 or TRBV6-3, the J call TRBJ2-7; D is undetermined. The germline CDR1 and CDR2 sequences are MNHEY and SVGEGT. The CDR3 has 12 amino acids. Deletions cut 2 bases from V and 3 bases from J, with 5 bases between. The CDR3 DNA sequence: TGTGCCAGCAGTTACAACAGCTACGAGCAGTACTTC. This codes for CASSYNSYEQYF.

The chain combines TRBV12-3 or TRBV12-4 with TRBJ2-7, with D maybe TRBD2 (6 bases). Trimming removed 3 bases from V and 1 base from J, with 19 bases in between. The CDR3 is 17 amino acids. The CDR3 sequence: CASSFWAGGTPSYEQYF. The CDR3 DNA is TGTGCCAGCAGTTTCTGGGCTGGCGGGACGCCTTCCTACGAGCAGTACTTC.

A few counts support this clonotype. The chain links TRBV29-1 to TRBJ2-3, with 9 bases lining up with TRBD1. With 6 bases clipped from V and 4 bases from J, the junction kept 8 bases outside the gene matches. This CDR3 spans 14 amino acids. CDR1 is SQVTM and CDR2 is ANQGSEA in the germline V gene. The CDR3 is CSVKGQGSADTQYF. The CDR3 DNA is TGCAGCGTCAAAGGACAGGGGAGCGCAGATACGCAGTATTTT.

V and J are TRBV28 and TRBJ1-2, with TRBD1 as a possible D gene (5 bases). CDR3 length equals 16 residues. V dropped 7 bases and J dropped 4 bases, with 22 bases sitting between them. The germline V gene has CDR1 MDHEN and CDR2 SYDVKM. CDR3 sequence: CASTELRGRGFYGYTF. The DNA of the CDR3 is TGTGCCAGCACCGAACTCCGGGGCAGAGGATTCTATGGCTACACCTTC.

This clonotype turned up a few times. The chain has TRBV7-2 and TRBJ2-7; D not certain. Trimming took off 6 bases at V and 2 bases at J, with 17 bases between the two ends. CDR3 size: 15 residues. Germline-derived CDR1 and CDR2 are SGHTA and FQGNSA. The DNA of the CDR3 is TGTGCCAGCAGTCCAACTTGGGGATCCCCCTACGAGCAGTACTTC. Protein: CASSPTWGSPYEQYF. The whole variable domain, remainder taken from reference TRBV7-2 and TRBJ2-7, is GAGVSQSPSNKVTEKGKDVELRCDPISGHTALYWYRQSLGQGLEFLIYFQGNSAPDKSGLPSDRFSAERTGGSVSTLTIQRTQQEDSAVYLCASSPTWGSPYEQYFGPGTRLTVT.

The DNA for the CDR3 is TGTGCCAGCGTTGGGACCAAAAGCTCCTACGAGCAGTACTTC. Amino acid sequence: CASVGTKSSYEQYF. The V and J genes are TRBV6-2 or TRBV6-3 and TRBJ2-7, with D perhaps matching TRBD1 or TRBD2 (5 bases each). With 8 bases removed from V and 0 bases from J, the gap between germline ends came to 14 bases. This CDR3 has 14 amino acids. Germline V gene lookup returns CDR1 MNHEY and CDR2 SVGEGT.

This clonotype was seen only a few times. V is TRBV6-5 and J is TRBJ2-3, with 7 bases aligning to TRBD1. The length of the CDR3 is 15 residues. The ends lost 2 bases at V and 2 bases at J; junction bases unmatched: 4. Germline V gives CDR1 MNHEY, CDR2 SVGAGI. The CDR3 here is CASSYEQGPTDTQYF. CDR3 DNA: TGTGCCAGCAGTTACGAACAGGGGCCCACAGATACGCAGTATTTT.